This T cell receptor beta chain originates from a study of T cell repertoires in cytomegalovirus infection (dated by TCRdb to about 2019). Looking at the study overall: Recently identified HLA-C-restricted CMV epitopes, whose presentation resists viral immunomodulation, were targeted by peptide stimulations together with well-studied HLA-B-restricted epitopes. Donor HLA type was relevant to the analysis, as public TCR beta signatures indicated carriage of CMV infection together with the matching HLA type.

Ends trimmed: V by 5 bases, J by 3 bases; bases unmatched to a gene: 6. CDR1 and CDR2 were assigned from the germline V gene (reference sequence) as MNHEY and SMNVEV. The CDR3 holds 14 amino acids from the cysteine to the phenylalanine. CDR3 DNA only is kept here, 42 bases in frame from base 1. Only a few counts were recorded for this clonotype. Its antigen is still unknown. No base quality values were provided; no much bigger clone lies one nucleotide off. TCRdb lists the instrument as Illumina HiSeq 1500. The public sequencing data were trimmed at Q25 with fastp and processed into clonotypes with MiXCR by TCRdb, which kept only in-frame beta chains. A single entry per CDR3 protein holds the most common genes and DNA from its merged rows. Recorded for this sample are approximately 1,000,000 distinct CDR3 sequences; approximately 31% of them occurred a single time. The biggest ten clones account for over 10% of the sample.

Per the publication, the treatment or condition label means: in vitro stimulation with specific CMV peptide epitopes to enrich CMV-specific T cells. General study outcomes and caveats: In the ex vivo response, HLA-C-restricted CMV-specific TCR beta clonotypes were dominant, and in two of eight donors the single most frequent clonotype came from this HLA-C-restricted group. Carriers of CMV infection plus the relevant HLA type were discriminated by the cumulative frequency of public TCR beta family members in the study cohort and in an independent approximately 350-donor cohort.

The TCR originated in a human donor in good health (CMV status not recorded). Some clones in this sample may be carry-over from other donors' samples. The chain employs TRBV27 and TRBJ1-1; the central 7 bases match TRBD1. Sequencing used cultured CD8+ T cells from PBMCs, obtained from culture after CMV antigen stimulation. The CDR3 is CASSPTGTDTEAFF. The nucleotide sequence is TGTGCCAGCAGTCCGACAGGGACGGACACTGAAGCTTTCTTT.